Presented here are 30 T cell receptor beta chains from one specimen sequenced in a study of T cells in Graves' hyperthyroidism and ophthalmopathy (dated by TCRdb to 2018 to 2020). Library construction relied on multiplex PCR. Sequencing used an Illumina HiSeq 2000. Amplification of TCR beta CDR3 regions was carried out from RNA transcripts. For the first round of RT-PCR on the TCR CDR3, the HTBI primer set was used together with the Qiagen OneStep RT-PCR kit. TCRdb reworked the public reads: Q25 trimming with fastp, MiXCR clone assembly, productive beta chains retained. Each entry is one CDR3 protein sequence, shown with its most common DNA and genes. This sample holds 600,000 to 700,000 distinct CDR3 sequences; approximately 42% were observed only once. Less than 9% of the sample is taken by the ten largest. Input material: peripheral blood or thyroid tissue (not recorded which). The receptor source for this set is an adult man with Graves' disease, either hyperthyroidism or ophthalmopathy (not recorded which).

The V gene is TRBV20-1, the J gene TRBJ2-7, with TRBD2 matching over 8 bases. The CDR3 covers 16 residues. Germline lookup yields CDR1 DFQATT and CDR2 SNEGSKA (reference sequence). The ends lost 4 bases at V and 4 bases at J; junction bases unmatched: 15. CDR3 bases: TGCAGTGCTACCCAAACGGCCAGCGGGAGAAGGTACGAGCAGTACTTC. It codes for CSATQTASGRRYEQYF.

V gene TRBV5-1 combines with J gene TRBJ1-4, with TRBD1 as a possible D gene (5 bases). V was cut by 1 base and J by 8 bases, with 12 bases left in between. CDR3 size: 14 residues. Germline V gene sequence: CDR1 SGHRS, CDR2 YFSETQ. CDR3 nucleotide sequence: TGCGCCAGCAGCTTGAAGGGGAATCGGGAAAAACTGTTTTTT. This encodes CASSLKGNREKLFF.

With respect to this clonotype: The junction departs from germline at one end; a sequencing error may be responsible. The genes are TRBV19 and TRBJ1-5, with D possibly being TRBD1 (5 bases). This CDR3 is built from 15 residues. Germline V gene lookup returns CDR1 LNHDA and CDR2 SQIVND (reference sequence). The CDR3 bases are TGTGCCAGTAGTACCCGGTTAGGGGAAGGGCAGCCCCAGTACTTT. This codes for CASSTRLGEGQPQYF.

The rearrangement links TRBV7-2 to TRBJ2-5; 9 bases fit TRBD1. The V segment lost 1 base and the J segment 5 bases; nucleotides outside the gene matches: 8. Per germline, CDR1 SGHTA and CDR2 FQGNSA. The CDR3 covers 16 residues. The CDR3, as DNA: TGTGCCAGCAGCTTAGAGGGACAGGGAGTATACGAGACCCAGTACTTC. Its translation is CASSLEGQGVYETQYF.

V and J are TRBV19 and TRBJ1-2; TRBD1 agrees at 12 bases. V shed 2 bases, J shed 6 bases, and the junction held 7 bases outside the gene matches. The CDR3 is 16 residues long. The germline V gene encodes CDR1 LNHDA and CDR2 SQIVND (reference sequence). For the CDR3, the DNA is TGTGCCAGTAGTATAACCCCGGGACAGGGGGCGCATGGCTACACCTTC. As protein: CASSITPGQGAHGYTF.

This clonotype has a count of ten or more. The chain is built from TRBV25-1 and TRBJ1-1, with 8 positions matching TRBD1. This CDR3 spans 15 amino acids. The V gene's germline CDR1 is MGHDK and CDR2 SYGVNS. J was trimmed by 4 bases and V by 1 base; bases with no gene match: 5. DNA of the CDR3: TGTGCCAGCAGTGAATGGGGACAGGCAGGCACTGAAGCTTTCTTT. Protein sequence: CASSEWGQAGTEAFF.

The chain carries TRBV7-9 and TRBJ2-6; either TRBD1 or TRBD2 may supply D (5 bases each). With 0 bases removed from V and 1 base from J, the gap between germline ends came to 16 bases. The CDR3 sequence is 19 residues long. CDR1 and CDR2 (germline): SEHNR, FQNEAQ (reference sequence). The CDR3 nucleotides read TGTGCCAGCAGCTTAGCGACTATACGGACACCATCTGGGGCCAACGTCCTGACTTTC. Its translation is CASSLATIRTPSGANVLTF.

This clonotype was recorded at least ten times. V gene TRBV2 combines with J gene TRBJ1-3; D ambiguous. The V gene's germline CDR1 is SNHLY and CDR2 FYNNEI. V gave up 2 bases and J gave up 4 bases, with 6 bases separating them. The CDR3 spans 13 residues. As DNA, the CDR3 is TGTGCCAGCAGTGAAAATTGGGGAAACACCATATATTTT. Its protein product is CASSENWGNTIYF.

There are many counts of this clonotype. The chain is built from TRBV10-3 and TRBJ1-2, with 10 positions matching TRBD1. V lost 2 bases and J lost 7; bases outside the gene matches: 7. This CDR3 spans 15 amino acids. Germline assignment: CDR1 ENHRY and CDR2 SYGVKD. CDR3 sequence (DNA): TGTGCCATCAGTGAGGACAGGGGGCATATTGGTGGCTACACCTTC. Its translation is CAISEDRGHIGGYTF.

Remarks on this clonotype: Germline and junction disagree at one end, which may indicate a read error. The V and J genes are TRBV7-7 and TRBJ1-4, with 7 bases aligning to TRBD1. The CDR3 contains 18 residues. Per the germline V gene, CDR1 is SSHAT and CDR2 is FNYEAQ (reference sequence). As DNA, the CDR3 is TGTGCTAGCAGCTCTTTAGGAGCTACGACAGGGAATAATGAAAAACTGTTTTTT. Translating it yields CASSSLGATTGNNEKLFF. Based on the CDR3 plus reference TRBV7-7 and TRBJ1-4, the full variable domain is GAGVSQSPRYKVTKRGQDVTLRCDPISSHATLYWYQQALGQGPEFLTYFNYEAQPDKSGLPSDRFSAERPEGSISTLTIQRTEQRDSAMYRCASSSLGATTGNNEKLFFGSGTQLSVL.

This clonotype was seen more than once but under ten times. The chain has TRBV19 and TRBJ1-2; D is possibly TRBD1 (5 bases). CDR3 length: 13 residues. V shed 10 bases and J shed 0 bases, with 12 bases lying between them. CDR1 and CDR2 from the germline V gene are LNHDA and SQIVND (reference sequence). The CDR3 protein is CANRDFPNYGYTF. The CDR3 nucleotides read TGTGCCAACCGGGACTTTCCTAACTATGGCTACACCTTC. Variable domain in full (rest from reference TRBV19 and TRBJ1-2): DGGITQSPKYLFRKEGQNVTLSCEQNLNHDAMYWYRQDPGQGLRLIYYSQIVNDFQKGDIAEGYSVSREKKESFPLTVTSAQKNPTAFYLCANRDFPNYGYTFGSGTRLTVV.

This clonotype was observed a few times. The chain employs TRBV7-2 and TRBJ2-5; D possibly corresponds to TRBD2 (6 bases). The V gene lost 5 bases and the J gene lost 4 bases, with 17 bases spanning the gap. CDR3 length equals 15 residues. Germline CDR1 and CDR2: SGHTA and FQGNSA. As DNA, the CDR3 is TGTGCCAGCAGCCGAGGAGGGCCTGGTGGAGAGACCCAGTACTTC. Its protein is CASSRGGPGGETQYF.

This clonotype was observed a few times. J is TRBJ2-7 and V is TRBV19, with 12 bases lining up with TRBD2. Germline V gene data show CDR1 as LNHDA and CDR2 as SQIVND (reference sequence). J lost 2 bases, V lost 4 bases, and 6 bases had no gene match. CDR3 length equals 16 residues. The chain's CDR3 is CASSTAGLAGTYEQYF. The CDR3 bases are TGTGCCAGTAGTACGGCGGGACTAGCGGGTACCTACGAGCAGTACTTC.

The V gene is TRBV20-1, the J gene TRBJ1-2; D is uncertain. V was cut by 6 bases and J by 4 bases, with 21 bases left in between. The CDR3 runs 15 residues. Germline V lookup: CDR1 DFQATT, CDR2 SNEGSKA (reference sequence). CDR3 residues: CSALGSDQATYGYTF. The DNA of the CDR3 is TGCAGTGCCCTCGGTAGCGATCAGGCTACCTATGGCTACACCTTC.

The chain combines TRBV7-9 with TRBJ2-7; tentative D call: TRBD2 (6 bases). The germline V gene encodes CDR1 SEHNR and CDR2 FQNEAQ (reference sequence). V lost 2 bases to trimming and J lost 5 bases, with 10 bases between them. This CDR3 is built from 13 residues. CDR3 sequence reads: CASSLIPGDEQYF. DNA for the CDR3: TGTGCCAGCAGCTTAATCCCGGGGGACGAGCAGTACTTC. Based on the CDR3 plus reference TRBV7-9 and TRBJ2-7, the full variable domain is DTGVSQNPRHKITKRGQNVTFRCDPISEHNRLYWYRQTLGQGPEFLTYFQNEAQLEKSRLLSDRFSAERPKGSFSTLEIQRTEQGDSAMYLCASSLIPGDEQYFGPGTRLTVT.

This chain uses TRBV20-1 with TRBJ1-3; no definite D call. Germline V CDR1 and CDR2: DFQATT, SNEGSKA (reference sequence). The CDR3 contains 16 residues. V gave up 6 bases and J gave up 0 bases, with 18 bases separating them. CDR3 amino acids: CSARTPPGYSGNTIYF. DNA of the CDR3: TGCAGTGCACGCACTCCCCCCGGTTACTCTGGAAACACCATATATTTT.

This clonotype has just a few counts. The chain employs TRBV10-3 and TRBJ1-2; 10 bases match TRBD1. V lost 6 bases to trimming and J lost 2 bases; unmatched junction nucleotides: 3. The CDR3 consists of 14 residues. The V gene's germline CDR1 is ENHRY and CDR2 SYGVKD. The CDR3 sequence: CAIRDRGRNYGYTF. Here the CDR3 DNA reads TGTGCCATCAGAGACAGGGGGCGAAACTATGGCTACACCTTC.

This clonotype was picked up a small number of times. The V gene is TRBV20-1, the J gene TRBJ1-5, with no clear D. Germline V gene lookup returns CDR1 DFQATT and CDR2 SNEGSKA (reference sequence). CDR3 length equals 15 residues. Trimming shortened V by 3 bases and J by 0 bases, and 12 bases separated the two germline ends. The CDR3 region has the DNA TGCAGTGCTAGCAAGACAACGGATAGCAATCAGCCCCAGCATTTT. Protein: CSASKTTDSNQPQHF.

V usage is TRBV2 and J usage is TRBJ1-6; no clear D gene. The CDR3 loop spans 14 amino acids. Trimming removed 6 bases at V and 3 bases at J, with 9 bases between. From germline, CDR1 is SNHLY and CDR2 FYNNEI. CDR3 sequence: CASRDRDYNSPLHF. In nucleotides, the CDR3 is TGTGCCAGCAGGGACCGGGACTATAATTCACCCCTCCACTTT.

The chain links TRBV15 to TRBJ1-5; 7 bases fit TRBD1. Germline loops: CDR1 LNHNV, CDR2 YYDKDF (reference sequence). Trimming cost V 0 bases and J 6 bases; bases outside gene matches: 5. This CDR3 comprises 15 residues. The CDR3 loop reads CATSRDGTAVQPQHF. The CDR3 coding sequence is TGTGCCACCAGCAGAGATGGGACAGCCGTTCAGCCCCAGCATTTT. Based on the CDR3 plus reference TRBV15 and TRBJ1-5, the full variable domain is DAMVIQNPRYQVTQFGKPVTLSCSQTLNHNVMYWYQQKSSQAPKLLFHYYDKDFNNEADTPDNFQSRRPNTSFCFLDIRSPGLGDTAMYLCATSRDGTAVQPQHFGDGTRLSIL.

The rearrangement joins TRBV12-3 or TRBV12-4 to TRBJ1-4, with D maybe TRBD1 (6 bases). This CDR3 is 15 amino acids long. With 5 bases removed from V and 5 bases from J, the gap between germline ends came to 15 bases. The CDR3 DNA follows: TGTGCCAGCAGTCCACTAGGGGGGAGGAATGAAAAACTGTTTTTT. This translates into CASSPLGGRNEKLFF.

This clonotype came up many times. V usage is TRBV5-6 and J usage is TRBJ1-5; unclear D gene. The V end lost 4 bases, the J end lost 4 bases, and 6 bases lay between the germline ends. The CDR3 covers 12 residues. Germline CDR1 and CDR2: SGHDT and YYEEEE. The CDR3 coding sequence is TGTGCCAGCAGCATTCATAATCAGCCCCAGCATTTT. Its protein is CASSIHNQPQHF. Together with reference TRBV5-6 and TRBJ1-5, the CDR3 gives the full variable domain: DAGVTQSPTHLIKTRGQQVTLRCSPKSGHDTVSWYQQALGQGPQFIFQYYEEEERQRGNFPDRFSGHQFPNYSSELNVNALLLGDSALYLCASSIHNQPQHFGDGTRLSIL.

Only one count was recorded for this clonotype. V and J are TRBV9 and TRBJ2-7; 7 positions match TRBD1. The ends lost 0 bases at V and 2 bases at J; junction bases unmatched: 2. The CDR3 totals 14 residues. Germline V gene sequence: CDR1 SGDLS, CDR2 YYNGEE. CDR3: CASSVVGTAYEQYF. The CDR3 bases are TGTGCCAGCAGCGTAGTGGGGACAGCCTACGAGCAGTACTTC.

This rearrangement joins TRBV20-1 to TRBJ1-1; maybe TRBD1 (5 bases). V lost 5 bases, J lost 5 bases, and 15 bases lay in between. The CDR3 runs to 13 residues. The germline CDR1 and CDR2 sequences are DFQATT and SNEGSKA (reference sequence). The CDR3 sequence: CSASRARGTEAFF. As DNA, the CDR3 is TGCAGTGCTTCCAGGGCGAGAGGGACTGAAGCTTTCTTT.

Concerning this clonotype: Since a much larger clone is just one base distant, this may be a read error. Here the CDR3 reads CASSTGTGEGQPQHF. CDR3 sequence (DNA): TGTGCCAGCAGCACCGGGACAGGGGAAGGTCAGCCCCAGCATTTT. The chain combines TRBV7-8 with TRBJ1-5; 10 bases line up with TRBD1. V was clipped by 5 bases and J by 6 bases; unmatched bases: 7. The germline V gene encodes CDR1 SGHVS and CDR2 FQNEAQ. This CDR3 has 15 amino acids.

This clonotype was seen many times. The rearrangement joins TRBV7-9 to TRBJ1-1, with TRBD1 as a possible D gene (6 bases). This CDR3 is built from 14 residues. Germline CDR1 is SEHNR and CDR2 is FQNEAQ (reference sequence). V was trimmed by 4 bases and J by 2 bases, leaving 11 bases between them. Here the CDR3 reads CASSSWTDNTEAFF. DNA for the CDR3: TGTGCCAGCAGCTCGTGGACAGACAACACTGAAGCTTTCTTT.

The chain employs TRBV7-9 and TRBJ1-6; TRBD1 aligns across 7 bases. The ends lost 2 bases at V and 7 bases at J; junction bases unmatched: 5. The CDR3 consists of 15 residues. Germline V gene data show CDR1 as SEHNR and CDR2 as FQNEAQ (reference sequence). CDR3 loop: CASSLQGGSNSPLHF. Written as DNA, the CDR3 is TGTGCCAGCAGCTTACAGGGGGGGTCGAATTCACCCCTCCACTTT.

The rearrangement joins TRBV9 to TRBJ1-2; 11 bases match TRBD1. The V gene end was trimmed by 3 bases and the J gene end by 6 bases; junction bases not matched to a gene: 7. The germline gives CDR1 SGDLS, CDR2 YYNGEE. This CDR3 contains 15 residues. The CDR3 sequence: CASSARGQGGNGYTF. The CDR3 coding sequence is TGTGCCAGCAGCGCGAGGGGACAGGGGGGAAATGGCTACACCTTC.

The chain combines TRBV7-9 with TRBJ2-5; 11 nucleotides match TRBD2. This CDR3 contains 15 residues. V was pared by 4 bases and J by 0 bases, with 1 base of the junction left unmatched. Germline V gene data show CDR1 as SEHNR and CDR2 as FQNEAQ (reference sequence). Here the CDR3 reads CASSSSGGYQETQYF. As DNA, the CDR3 is TGTGCCAGCAGCTCTAGCGGGGGGTACCAAGAGACCCAGTACTTC.

This clonotype was detected many times. This chain connects TRBV2 to TRBJ2-5; D possibly corresponds to TRBD2 (6 bases). In germline, CDR1 is SNHLY, CDR2 FYNNEI. This CDR3 is built from 12 residues. Deletions cut 4 bases from V and 4 bases from J, with 7 bases between. The CDR3 DNA is TGTGCCAGCAGTGTTAGCGGAGAGACCCAGTACTTC. Amino acids: CASSVSGETQYF.